This TCR beta chain emerged from a study of CD8 T cells in Susac syndrome (dated by TCRdb to the late 2010s). Background on the whole study: Repertoire sequencing was used to test whether CD8+ T cell activation and differentiation in Susac syndrome was antigen driven. Broader findings and caveats from the paper: The TCR sequencing and HLA analysis was acknowledged to have included a relatively small number of individuals.

Reading from cysteine to valine, the CDR3 counts 12 amino acids. This entry keeps only the CDR3 DNA: 36 bases, framed from base 1. V is shortened by 4 bases, J by 3 bases, and the region joining them spans 7 bases. The germline V gene (reference sequence) sets CDR1 to LGHDT and CDR2 to YNNKEL. Worth noting for this clonotype: Its antigen is unknown. The sample holds no much larger clone one base away, and base qualities are not on file.

High-throughput TCR beta sequencing profiled peripheral blood CD8+ and CD4+ T cells from healthy donors, Susac syndrome patients and multiple sclerosis patients. The multiple sclerosis controls were treatment-naive patients who had stable or active relapsing-remitting disease and met the revised McDonald criteria. CD8+ TEMRA cells were enriched by FACS, while bulk CD8+ and CD4+ T cells were purified by magnetic negative isolation. Blood was collected in EDTA tubes and processed within 24 hours, with PBMCs isolated through density gradient centrifugation. PBMCs intended for TCR sequencing were frozen in liquid nitrogen and were later thawed in a 37 degrees C water bath. The sorted or isolated CD4+, CD8+ and CD8+ TEMRA cells had a purity of 90% or higher. RNA was extracted using the RNeasy kit, and roughly 0.45 to 1 microgram was reverse transcribed with random hexamers. TCR beta CDR3 regions were amplified with the immunoSEQ multiplex PCR assay covering 54 Vbeta and 13 Jbeta segments. PCR amplification bias was corrected by using a synthetic template baseline for primer optimization and computational correction. The paper's processing steps were these. Only productive sequences were kept, with reads annotated to V, D and J genes according to IMGT and analyzed in immunoSEQ Analyzer. Clonality was computed as one minus Shannon entropy normalized by log2 of the number of productive unique sequences. Public and private clones were assessed among the 100 most prevalent clones of each patient and control. Clones were defined as Susac-specific if absent from the healthy and MS cohorts, from 1052 published viral clones and from other ImmuneACCESS disease sequences. The raw public data were reprocessed by TCRdb itself: fastp quality trimming at Q25, MiXCR clonotype calling, in-frame beta chains only. CDR3 protein duplicates are merged, each entry listing the most common genes and DNA. TCRdb, not the original authors, processed these V and J calls. Counted in this sample were approximately 230,000 distinct CDR3 sequences; 85% to 95% of them appeared once. Around 0.072% of the sample belongs to the ten largest clones.

This chain joins TRBV3-1 to TRBJ2-7, with no confident D gene call. The sample comprised CD4+ T cells from PBMCs. The receptor was isolated from a human donor with multiple sclerosis. The nucleotides are TGTGCCAGCAGCCCGACCCACTACGAGCAGTACGTC. This sequence encodes CASSPTHYEQYV.